Shown below are 27 T cell receptor beta chains from a single sample sequenced in a study of blood T cell repertoires in COVID-19. This table comes from immunoSEQ multiplex PCR, and its TCRdb copy is limited to in-frame clones, with some not included. The table lists tens of thousands of clones, roughly 80% of them singletons. The sample taken for sequencing was peripheral blood. These receptors came from an older woman with acute or convalescent COVID-19.

The chain is built from TRBV5-1 and TRBJ2-5; a possible D gene is TRBD1 (5 bases). The CDR3 extends over 15 amino acids. Trimming cost V 0 bases and J 2 bases, with 11 bases left between them. Per germline, CDR1 SGHRS and CDR2 YFSETQ. CDR3 residues: CASSLGRGLQETQYF. Here the CDR3 DNA reads TGCGCCAGCAGCTTGGGTAGGGGCTTACAAGAGACCCAGTACTTC.

V and J are TRBV9 and TRBJ1-1; 7 bases match TRBD1. This CDR3 spans 14 amino acids. The junction had 7 bases not matched to a gene; V was cut back by 0 bases and J by 8 bases. CDR1 and CDR2 (germline): SGDLS, YYNGEE. The chain's CDR3 is CASSVGDRAGEAFF. CDR3 coding DNA: TGTGCCAGCAGCGTAGGAGACAGGGCCGGAGAAGCTTTCTTT.

The rearrangement uses TRBV5-4 and TRBJ1-4; tentative D call: TRBD1 (5 bases). V lost 4 bases and J 7 bases, leaving 20 bases between the germline ends. Germline CDR1 and CDR2: SGHNT and YYREEE (reference sequence). The CDR3 runs to 16 residues. DNA of the CDR3: TGTGCCAGCAGCCTCGTCGTTCAGGGAAAGGGTGAAAAACTGTTTTTT. Translating gives CASSLVVQGKGEKLFF.

The V and J genes are TRBV19 and TRBJ1-1; the match to TRBD1 covers 10 bases. CDR3 size: 15 residues. With V trimmed by 4 bases and J by 2 bases, 4 bases remained unmatched. CDR1 and CDR2 (germline): LNHDA, SQIVND (reference sequence). This chain's CDR3 is CASSTRQGANTEAFF. DNA of the CDR3: TGTGCCAGTAGTACGCGACAGGGGGCTAACACTGAAGCTTTCTTT.

This chain connects TRBV7-2 to TRBJ2-3; the D is unclear. Trimming took 5 bases from V and 0 from J, leaving 3 bases between them. The CDR3 totals 12 residues. Germline V gives CDR1 SGHTA, CDR2 FQGNSA. CDR3 protein: CASSPSTDTQYF. CDR3 bases: TGTGCCAGCAGCCCGAGCACAGATACGCAGTATTTT. Together with reference TRBV7-2 and TRBJ2-3, the CDR3 gives the full variable domain: GAGVSQSPSNKVTEKGKDVELRCDPISGHTALYWYRQSLGQGLEFLIYFQGNSAPDKSGLPSDRFSAERTGGSVSTLTIQRTQQEDSAVYLCASSPSTDTQYFGPGTRLTVL.

J is TRBJ2-1 and V is TRBV9; D is possibly TRBD1 (6 bases). V shed 0 bases and J shed 6 bases, with 28 bases lying between them. The CDR3 is 20 residues long. Germline V gene sequence: CDR1 SGDLS, CDR2 YYNGEE. CDR3 bases: TGTGCCAGCAGCGTAGTGGCCCTTACCGGACAGAACGGAGAGGGCAATGAGCAGTTCTTC. This encodes CASSVVALTGQNGEGNEQFF.

CDR3 loop: CASSQLLGNTGELFF. CDR3 bases: TGTGCCAGCTCACAGCTCCTAGGGAACACCGGGGAGCTGTTTTTT. V and J are TRBV18 and TRBJ2-2; D is ambiguous. V lost 4 bases to trimming and J lost 1 base, with 10 bases between them. In germline, CDR1 is KGHSH, CDR2 LQKENI. CDR3 length: 15 residues.

V gene TRBV4-3 combines with J gene TRBJ2-7; the D gene is possibly TRBD1 (6 bases). CDR1 and CDR2 from the germline V gene are LGHNA and YSLEER. The CDR3 has 18 amino acids. Trimming removed 3 bases at V and 0 bases at J, with 21 bases between. As DNA, the CDR3 is TGCGCCAGCAGCCAGGATCATTTACAGGGTCCCGACTCCTACGAGCAGTACTTC. Amino acids: CASSQDHLQGPDSYEQYF.

The chain combines TRBV6-5 with TRBJ2-1; 8 bases fit TRBD1. Per the germline V gene, CDR1 is MNHEY and CDR2 is SVGAGI. The V gene end was trimmed by 6 bases and the J gene end by 9 bases; junction bases not matched to a gene: 7. The CDR3 has 13 residues. This CDR3 reads CASSKTGVSEQFF. CDR3 nucleotide sequence: TGTGCCAGCAGCAAGACAGGGGTGAGTGAGCAGTTCTTC.

The rearrangement uses TRBV4-3 and TRBJ1-5; D is undetermined. Germline CDR1 and CDR2: LGHNA and YSLEER. The length of the CDR3 is 13 residues. Trimming left V 0 bases short and J 7 bases short, with 7 bases between. This chain's CDR3 is CASSQDLGQPQHF. CDR3 coding DNA: TGCGCCAGCAGCCAAGATCTCGGGCAGCCCCAGCATTTT.

Only a few counts were recorded for this clone. The chain recombines TRBV7-2 with TRBJ1-1; D call uncertain. Germline CDR1 SGHTA, CDR2 FQGNSA. Deletions cut 6 bases from V and 1 base from J, with 15 bases between. CDR3 length: 15 residues. The DNA of the CDR3 is TGTGCCAGCAGTTTGATGCCGGGGAGGAACACTGAAGCTTTCTTT. Its translation is CASSLMPGRNTEAFF.

This clone was found once. The chain joins TRBV18 to TRBJ2-7; 7 nucleotides align to TRBD1. CDR1 KGHSH and CDR2 LQKENI come from the germline V gene. V lost 3 bases to trimming and J lost 3 bases; unmatched junction nucleotides: 2. The CDR3 is made up of 13 amino acids. CDR3: CASSPGQNYEQYV. CDR3 nucleotides: TGTGCCAGCTCACCGGGACAGAACTACGAGCAGTACGTC.

The rearrangement uses TRBV7-2 and TRBJ2-3; D might be TRBD2 (5 bases). CDR1 and CDR2 (germline): SGHTA, FQGNSA. V lost 5 bases and J lost 0, with 12 bases in between. The CDR3 totals 15 residues. The DNA for the CDR3 is TGTGCCAGCAGCCTTAGACGGGGTAGCACAGATACGCAGTATTTT. This codes for CASSLRRGSTDTQYF.

The chain links TRBV7-6 to TRBJ2-1; 8 bases match TRBD2. The CDR3 length is 15 residues. Germline values: CDR1 SGHVS, CDR2 FNYEAQ. Trimming took 9 bases from V and 4 from J; bases not matched to a gene: 11. The CDR3 DNA sequence: TGTGCCAGTCACGGGGCGGGGGGACTATACAATGAGCAGTTCTTC. This gives the protein CASHGAGGLYNEQFF.

The chain joins TRBV4-1 to TRBJ1-6; TRBD1 might be the D (6 bases). V was pared by 3 bases and J by 10 bases, with 22 bases between. Germline V gene lookup returns CDR1 MGHRA and CDR2 YSYEKL. The CDR3 sequence is 17 residues long. This CDR3 is CASSHPSWRGRGSPLHF. The CDR3 region has the DNA TGCGCCAGCAGCCACCCCTCGTGGCGGGGGCGAGGGTCACCCCTCCACTTT.

V is TRBV3-1 (or the pseudogene TRBV3-2) and J is TRBJ2-3; 8 bases are shared with TRBD2. The germline V gene encodes CDR1 LGHDT and CDR2 YNNKEL (reference sequence). The CDR3 runs 15 residues. The V and J ends lost 1 base and 8 bases, in that order; junction bases with no gene match: 8. This CDR3 reads CASSQAGGLEGTQYF. The CDR3 DNA follows: TGTGCCAGCAGCCAAGCGGGGGGGCTCGAGGGTACGCAGTATTTT.

The chain couples TRBV7-9 to TRBJ1-2; no reliable D call. V was cut by 2 bases and J by 4 bases, with 26 bases left in between. Germline V lookup: CDR1 SEHNR, CDR2 FQNEAQ (reference sequence). CDR3 length: 19 amino acids. DNA for the CDR3: TGTGCCAGCAGCTTATATGGTGGAGGGAAACACCCGTTAGTCTATGGCTACACCTTC. Its protein is CASSLYGGGKHPLVYGYTF.

This chain uses TRBV7-8 with TRBJ1-4, with D unclear. V gave up 4 bases and J gave up 1 base, with 19 bases separating them. Germline V gene data show CDR1 as SGHVS and CDR2 as FQNEAQ. This CDR3 is 18 amino acids long. The DNA for the CDR3 is TGTGCCAGCAGCTCCCCTTTTGGGGTAGGAGGAACTAATGAAAAACTGTTTTTT. This translates into CASSSPFGVGGTNEKLFF. The variable domain in full, with the rest retrieved from reference TRBV7-8 and TRBJ1-4, is GAGVSQSPRYKVAKRGQDVALRCDPISGHVSLFWYQQALGQGPEFLTYFQNEAQLDKSGLPSDRFFAERPEGSVSTLKIQRTQQEDSAVYLCASSSPFGVGGTNEKLFFGSGTQLSVL.

The rearrangement links TRBV10-3 to TRBJ2-7, with TRBD2 matching over 11 bases. With 6 bases clipped from V and 4 bases from J, the junction kept 2 bases outside the gene matches. Germline-derived CDR1 and CDR2 are ENHRY and SYGVKD. This CDR3 spans 13 amino acids. This CDR3 reads CAIRTSGGYEQYF. In nucleotides, the CDR3 is TGTGCCATCAGAACTAGCGGGGGTTACGAGCAGTACTTC.

The CDR3 loop reads CSVEPRGEQFF. The CDR3, as DNA: TGCAGCGTTGAACCTCGGGGTGAGCAGTTCTTC. The V call is TRBV29-1, the J call TRBJ2-1, with D possibly matching TRBD2 (5 bases). V was shortened by 2 bases and J by 9 bases, with 8 bases between the two germline ends. The CDR3 runs to 11 residues. The germline gives CDR1 SQVTM, CDR2 ANQGSEA.

This sequence joins TRBV30 and TRBJ1-3; D not certain. The germline V gene encodes CDR1 GTSNPN and CDR2 SVGIG (reference sequence). CDR3 length: 14 amino acids. Deletions cut 5 bases from V and 1 base from J, with 12 bases between. The CDR3 is CAWGRSRSGNTIYF. The CDR3 DNA reads TGTGCCTGGGGACGGAGCCGATCTGGAAACACCATATATTTT.

The chain joins TRBV5-1 to TRBJ2-5; possible D gene TRBD2, 6 bases. The CDR3 runs to 12 residues. CDR1 SGHRS and CDR2 YFSETQ come from the germline V gene. Trimming pared 0 bases from V and 7 bases from J, leaving 7 bases between. CDR3 sequence (DNA): TGCGCCAGCAGCTTGGACGGGGGGACCCAGTACTTC. It yields the protein CASSLDGGTQYF.

The chain joins TRBV29-1 to TRBJ2-7; 8 bases agree with TRBD1. The length of the CDR3 is 15 residues. J was trimmed by 2 bases and V by 4 bases; bases with no gene match: 10. Germline V CDR1 and CDR2: SQVTM, ANQGSEA. The CDR3 DNA is TGCAGCGTTGTTTGTCAGGGGGCGATGCCCTACGAGCAGTACGTC. It encodes CSVVCQGAMPYEQYV.

The V call is TRBV19, the J call TRBJ2-6, with 11 bases that match TRBD2. The V gene end was trimmed by 7 bases and the J gene end by 0 bases; junction bases not matched to a gene: 20. CDR3 size: 22 residues. Germline CDR1 and CDR2: LNHDA and SQIVND (reference sequence). CDR3 nucleotides: TGTGCCAGTAAAACATCCGAAACACCTCTAGCGGGGGGATACTCTGGGGCCAACGTCCTGACTTTC. Its translation: CASKTSETPLAGGYSGANVLTF.

The chain uses TRBV5-6 and TRBJ1-1; 10 positions match TRBD1. This CDR3 has 13 residues. Germline V gene lookup returns CDR1 SGHDT and CDR2 YYEEEE. The V gene end was trimmed by 4 bases and the J gene end by 13 bases; junction bases not matched to a gene: 10. The CDR3 DNA reads TGTGCCAGCAGCGGCGGGACAGGGGACGAGGATTTCTTT. Protein product: CASSGGTGDEDFF. Full variable domain (rest looked up from reference TRBV5-6 and TRBJ1-1): DAGVTQSPTHLIKTRGQQVTLRCSPKSGHDTVSWYQQALGQGPQFIFQYYEEEERQRGNFPDRFSGHQFPNYSSELNVNALLLGDSALYLCASSGGTGDEDFFGQGTRLTVV.

This sequence joins TRBV3-1 (or the pseudogene TRBV3-2) and TRBJ2-2; TRBD1 is a possible D gene (5 bases). Germline CDR1 LGHDT, CDR2 YNNKEL (reference sequence). Deletions cut 1 base from V and 3 bases from J, with 15 bases between. CDR3 length: 17 residues. CDR3 nucleotide sequence: TGTGCCAGCAGCCAAGCGAGAACCACAGGTGACACCGGGGAGCTGTTTTTT. Its protein product is CASSQARTTGDTGELFF.

This clone showed up just once. The gene calls are TRBV5-1 and TRBJ1-4; 8 bases map to TRBD1. The CDR3 runs 13 residues. Germline assignment: CDR1 SGHRS and CDR2 YFSETQ. After removal of 4 bases from V and 8 bases from J, the junction contained 4 bases not matched to a gene. The CDR3 DNA follows: TGCGCCAGCAGCCCCGGACAGGGCGAAAAACTGTTTTTT. Protein: CASSPGQGEKLFF.